This passage covers 5 T cell receptor beta chains from one sample sequenced in a study of tumor-infiltrating lymphocytes in localized non-small cell lung cancer. Some clones are missing from TCRdb's copy, which holds only in-frame ones; the method was immunoSEQ multiplex PCR. The table includes approximately 17,000 clones, 65% to 85% detected once. The sequencing sample was made of lung tumor tissue. The receptors here all came from a human donor with non-small cell lung cancer.

This clone is medium-sized in the sample. The chain links TRBV28 to TRBJ1-5; 8 bases are shared with TRBD1. Germline values: CDR1 MDHEN, CDR2 SYDVKM. The CDR3 extends over 15 amino acids. V was pared by 7 bases and J by 2 bases, with 7 bases of the junction left unmatched. For the CDR3, the DNA is TGTGCCAGCATAGGATCGGGACAGGGCAATCAGCCCCAGCATTTT. Amino acid sequence: CASIGSGQGNQPQHF.

This sequence joins TRBV10-2 and TRBJ1-4; the match to TRBD1 covers 10 bases. This CDR3 spans 16 amino acids. Looked up from germline, CDR1 is WSHSY and CDR2 is SAAADI. V was clipped by 6 bases and J by 4 bases; unmatched bases: 8. The CDR3 reads CASSEPGQGFNEKLFF. The CDR3, as DNA: TGCGCCAGCAGCGAGCCGGGACAGGGGTTTAATGAAAAACTGTTTTTT.

This chain joins TRBV6-5 and TRBJ1-2; TRBD1 agrees at 9 bases. This CDR3 spans 13 amino acids. The V and J ends lost 5 bases and 7 bases, in that order; junction bases with no gene match: 5. Germline assignment: CDR1 MNHEY and CDR2 SVGAGI. This CDR3 is CASSEGTGIGYTF. The CDR3 nucleotides read TGTGCCAGCAGTGAGGGGACAGGGATTGGCTACACCTTC.

This chain links TRBV27 with TRBJ1-3; D is unresolved. CDR1 and CDR2 from the germline V gene are MNHEY and SMNVEV (reference sequence). V was clipped by 3 bases and J by 0 bases, with 6 bases between them. The CDR3 extends over 14 amino acids. The CDR3 spells CASSFTSSGNTIYF. The CDR3 DNA reads as TGTGCCAGCAGTTTCACCAGCTCTGGAAACACCATATATTTT.

V and J are TRBV4-3 and TRBJ2-1; a possible D gene is TRBD1 (6 bases). CDR3 length: 15 amino acids. CDR1 LGHNA and CDR2 YSLEER come from the germline V gene. Trimming shortened V by 3 bases and J by 4 bases, and 13 bases separated the two germline ends. The CDR3 is CASSQLAGAYNEQFF. The CDR3, as DNA: TGCGCCAGCAGCCAGCTGGCAGGGGCGTACAATGAGCAGTTCTTC.